What follows is one T cell receptor beta chain and its context. Its specificity is unknown. The source of the sample is a study of glioma-infiltrating T cells after dendritic cell vaccination. The PCR used 60 V beta and 13 J beta primers. Sequencing was performed with immunoSEQ multiplex PCR; in TCRdb, only in-frame clones are kept and a portion is missing. The repertoire holds roughly 100,000 clones, with 75% to 85% as singletons. Study conclusions and caveats: Higher pretreatment TIL content predicted longer progression-free time and survival.

PBMC were collected before vaccination, two weeks after the third vaccination, and at progression. The input for sequencing was blood, taken before dendritic cell vaccination. This clonotype originated in a human donor with glioblastoma.

CDR3 bases: TGTGCCAGCAGCTCAACGACAGGACAGGGCGCCTACGAGCAGTACTTC. It codes for CASSSTTGQGAYEQYF. The chain combines TRBV13 with TRBJ2-7; 8 bases are a match to TRBD1. V lost 4 bases, J lost 2 bases, and 10 bases stayed unmatched. The germline V gene has CDR1 PRHDT and CDR2 FYEKMQ (reference sequence). The CDR3 has 16 residues. Full variable domain (missing parts from reference TRBV13 and TRBJ2-7): AAGVIQSPRHLIKEKRETATLKCYPIPRHDTVYWYQQGPGQDPQFLISFYEKMQSDKGSIPDRFSAQQFSDYHSELNMSSLELGDSALYFCASSSTTGQGAYEQYFGPGTRLTVT.